This TCR beta chain originates from a study of cytomegalovirus exposure and HLA in healthy donors. Whole-study results and caveats: 87-base-pair reads could not separate some V segments, including TRBV6-2 and TRBV6-3. In a later analysis, at a false discovery rate of 0.05, approximately 18,000 TCR beta sequences were associated with HLA alleles.

This cohort consisted of healthy bone marrow donors. Germline CDR1 reads MNHEY; CDR2 reads SVGAGI. The CDR3 spans 15 residues. J lost 3 bases, V lost 0 bases, and 3 bases had no gene match. As for this clone: Its antigen is as yet unknown.

Use of 60 Vbeta and 13 Jbeta primers characterized the PCR. Sequencing was performed with immunoSEQ multiplex PCR; in TCRdb, only in-frame clones are kept and a portion is missing. In the table there are 30,000 to 45,000 clones, 80% to 90% of which are singletons. The chain recombines TRBV6-5 with TRBJ2-7; 9 nucleotides agree with TRBD1. Sequenced material: PBMCs. The sequence came from a woman aged 40 to 49 in good health and CMV-seropositive. CDR3 DNA: TGTGCCAGCAGTTACTCGGGGACAGGGAGCTACGAGCAGTACTTC. Protein product: CASSYSGTGSYEQYF.